This is a list of T cell receptor beta chains from one sample in a study of regulatory T cells in long-lasting Graves disease. TCRdb independently ran MiXCR on the multiplex PCR reads; one entry per CDR3 protein. The data show 400,000 to 500,000 distinct CDR3 sequences, about 22% seen once. The specimen was peripheral blood mononuclear cells (PBMCs), collected when the disease was refractory, from a patient treated with antithyroid drugs. Receptor source: a female donor with Graves disease. Each CDR3 is given with its conserved first and last residue. The D gene is left open where the match is weak. Only part of the rows carry a size: once, few, many, or a class if the clone is expanded.

v_call	clone_size	cdr3_length	j_call	d_call	cdr3_aa	cdr3_nt
TRBV20-1	many	14	TRBJ2-7	-	CSARDPSGPLEQYF	TGCAGTGCTAGAGATCCCTCAGGGCCCCTCGAGCAGTACTTC
TRBV6-1	-	17	TRBJ1-5	-	CASSETWGATGNQPQHF	TGTGCCAGCAGTGAAACGTGGGGGGCGACAGGCAATCAGCCCCAGCATTTT
TRBV7-9	-	14	TRBJ2-7	-	CASSLALGPYEQYF	TGTGCCAGCAGCTTAGCCCTGGGGCCCTACGAGCAGTACTTC
TRBV11-2	few	16	TRBJ2-2	TRBD1	CASSLVLQGGTGELFF	TGTGCCAGCAGCTTAGTGCTACAGGGGGGAACCGGGGAGCTGTTTTTT
TRBV28	many	12	TRBJ1-2	TRBD1	CASSPLTSQQGW	TGTGCCAGCAGTCCACTAACATCCCAACAGGGGTGG
TRBV9	-	16	TRBJ2-2	-	CASSVAWDPSTGELFF	TGTGCCAGCAGCGTAGCATGGGACCCATCTACCGGGGAGCTGTTTTTT
TRBV5-1	-	16	TRBJ2-1	TRBD2	CASSLGSGGNYNEQFF	TGCGCCAGCAGCTTGGGTAGCGGGGGGAACTACAATGAGCAGTTCTTC
TRBV11-2	many	14	TRBJ1-1	-	CASSLDQGAFEAFF	TGTGCCAGCAGCTTAGATCAGGGAGCCTTTGAAGCTTTCTTT
TRBV5-4	-	17	TRBJ2-5	TRBD2	CASSAPAGGSAQETQYF	TGTGCCAGCAGCGCCCCCGCGGGGGGGAGTGCCCAAGAGACCCAGTACTTC
TRBV30	few	14	TRBJ1-3	-	CAWKRQASGNTIYF	TGTGCCTGGAAACGACAAGCCTCTGGAAACACCATATATTTT
TRBV9	-	14	TRBJ1-1	-	CASSREVLNTEAFF	TGTGCCAGCAGCCGGGAGGTACTGAACACTGAAGCTTTCTTT
TRBV2	many	16	TRBJ2-7	TRBD1	CASRGQGVAVGYEQYF	TGTGCCAGCAGGGGACAGGGGGTCGCCGTCGGATACGAGCAGTACTTC
TRBV27	few	14	TRBJ1-1	TRBD1	CASSTGTVNTEAFF	TGTGCCAGCAGCACAGGGACAGTGAACACTGAAGCTTTCTTT
TRBV24-1	-	13	TRBJ2-5	-	CATSFGGQETQYF	TGTGCCACCAGTTTTGGGGGGCAGGAGACCCAGTACTTC
TRBV7-7	few	15	TRBJ2-7	-	CASSLGREPSYEQYF	TGTGCTAGCAGCTTAGGTCGGGAGCCATCCTACGAGCAGTACTTC
TRBV4-1	-	15	TRBJ2-2	-	CASSRPSSNTGELFF	TGCGCCAGCAGCAGGCCTAGTTCCAACACCGGGGAGCTGTTTTTT
TRBV12-5	few	15	TRBJ1-1	-	CASGPPNMVGTEAFF	TGTGCTAGTGGCCCCCCCAATATGGTGGGCACTGAAGCTTTCTTT
TRBV24-1	-	14	TRBJ2-3	-	CATSDPRSTDTQYF	TGTGCCACCAGTGACCCCCGAAGCACAGATACGCAGTATTTT
TRBV2	few	16	TRBJ2-1	TRBD1	CASSDPLPDRANEQFF	TGTGCCAGCAGCGACCCCCTCCCGGACAGGGCCAATGAGCAGTTCTTC
TRBV4-2	-	15	TRBJ2-7	-	CASSQDGAGNYGQYF	TGTGCCAGCAGCCAAGATGGGGCAGGGAATTACGGGCAGTACTTC
TRBV5-1	few	15	TRBJ2-3	-	CASSLDGVATDTQYF	TGCGCCAGCAGCTTGGACGGGGTGGCGACAGATACGCAGTATTTT
TRBV15	many	15	TRBJ2-5	-	CATSSIDRHQETQYF	TGTGCCACCAGCAGCATCGACAGGCATCAAGAGACCCAGTACTTC
TRBV6-1	-	15	TRBJ1-1	-	CASSELTALNTEAFF	TGTGCCAGCAGTGAACTGACAGCATTGAACACTGAAGCTTTCTTT
TRBV27	few	11	TRBJ2-7	-	CASGYRGEQYF	TGTGCCAGCGGATACAGAGGCGAGCAGTACTTC
TRBV28	many	16	TRBJ2-4	TRBD1	CASSLYGTGEGNIQYF	TGTGCCAGCAGTTTATATGGGACAGGGGAGGGAAACATTCAGTACTTC
TRBV27	many	14	TRBJ1-1	-	CASSLPGRWGEAFF	TGTGCCAGCAGTTTACCTGGACGCTGGGGTGAAGCTTTCTTT
TRBV28	many	13	TRBJ1-5	-	CASSPTVLQPQHF	TGTGCCAGCAGCCCGACAGTTCTACAGCCCCAGCATTTT
TRBV7-8	-	15	TRBJ2-7	TRBD1	CASSLPTGGGYEQYF	TGTGCCAGCAGCCTCCCAACAGGGGGCGGATACGAGCAGTACTTC
TRBV11-2	-	15	TRBJ1-2	TRBD1	CASSSPGQRAYGYTF	TGTGCCAGCAGCTCACCGGGACAGCGAGCTTATGGCTACACCTTC
TRBV12-3/TRBV12-4	many	13	TRBJ1-5	-	CASSWGRDQPQHF	TGTGCCAGCAGTTGGGGGCGGGATCAGCCCCAGCATTTT
TRBV20-1	few	13	TRBJ1-6	TRBD1	CSAGQGGDSPLHF	TGCAGTGCTGGACAGGGGGGTGATTCACCCCTCCACTTT
TRBV28	many	15	TRBJ2-5	-	CASSPAGNLGETQYF	TGTGCCAGCAGCCCCGCAGGGAATTTAGGAGAGACCCAGTACTTC
TRBV2	many	13	TRBJ2-2	TRBD1	CASKATGAGELFF	TGTGCCAGTAAAGCTACAGGGGCCGGGGAGCTGTTTTTT
TRBV14	few	15	TRBJ2-4	-	CASSQVGPPGDIQYF	TGTGCCAGCAGCCAAGTTGGGCCTCCCGGGGACATTCAGTACTTC
TRBV29-1	few	12	TRBJ2-2	-	CSVRPLAGELFF	TGCAGCGTCCGTCCCTTGGCCGGGGAGCTGTTTTTT
TRBV24-1	-	18	TRBJ2-1	TRBD2	CATSASFGLVNTYNEQFF	TGTGCCACCAGTGCCTCCTTCGGACTAGTAAACACCTACAATGAGCAGTTCTTC
TRBV12-3/TRBV12-4	few	14	TRBJ2-7	-	CASSYTQVTYEQYF	TGTGCCAGCAGTTACACACAGGTCACCTACGAGCAGTACTTC
TRBV20-1	-	15	TRBJ2-7	TRBD1	CSARVKGQGGFEQYF	TGCAGTGCTAGAGTCAAGGGACAGGGAGGATTCGAGCAGTACTTC
TRBV2	few	16	TRBJ1-6	-	CASSQDLWQGSSPLHF	TGTGCCAGCAGCCAAGATCTATGGCAGGGTAGCTCACCCCTCCACTTT
TRBV5-1	many	15	TRBJ1-4	-	CASSLVSSTNEKLFF	TGCGCCAGCAGCTTGGTGAGCTCCACTAATGAAAAACTGTTTTTT
TRBV28	many	13	TRBJ2-7	-	CASTSHRSDEQYF	TGTGCCAGCACTAGCCACAGATCGGACGAGCAGTACTTC
TRBV20-1	few	16	TRBJ2-7	TRBD1	CSAREPGQGAFYEQYF	TGCAGTGCTAGAGAACCTGGACAGGGGGCTTTTTACGAGCAGTACTTC
TRBV5-1	-	15	TRBJ2-2	-	CASSLTGPHTGELFF	TGCGCCAGCAGCTTGACAGGACCCCACACCGGGGAGCTGTTTTTT
TRBV7-3	-	16	TRBJ2-1	TRBD2	CASSPERGGVYNEQFF	TGTGCCAGCAGCCCAGAACGGGGGGGTGTGTACAATGAGCAGTTCTTC
TRBV28	-	18	TRBJ1-2	TRBD1	CASTSLGQGRGRGYGYTF	TGTGCCAGCACGTCCTTGGGACAGGGAAGGGGAAGAGGCTATGGCTACACCTTC
TRBV7-6	many	15	TRBJ2-7	TRBD2	CASSLQTSGPYEQYF	TGTGCCAGCAGCCTCCAGACTAGCGGGCCCTACGAGCAGTACTTC
TRBV7-2	-	14	TRBJ2-7	TRBD2	CASSEGVAGGQQYF	TGTGCCAGCAGTGAAGGGGTGGCGGGAGGCCAGCAGTACTTC
TRBV6-5	few	13	TRBJ1-1	TRBD1	CASSYQGDREAFF	TGTGCCAGCAGTTACCAGGGGGACAGGGAAGCTTTCTTT
TRBV9	many	13	TRBJ2-5	-	CASSVRGGETQYF	TGTGCCAGCAGCGTCAGGGGGGGAGAGACCCAGTACTTC
TRBV6-5	many	13	TRBJ2-7	-	CASSYGAHYEQYF	TGTGCCAGCAGTTACGGAGCTCACTACGAGCAGTACTTC
TRBV20-1	-	14	TRBJ1-2	-	CSAGLGLSRPGYTF	TGCAGTGCTGGGTTGGGACTCTCAAGGCCCGGCTACACCTTC
TRBV10-3	-	15	TRBJ2-2	TRBD2	CAISVSGSNTGELFF	TGTGCCATCAGTGTTAGCGGGTCGAACACCGGGGAGCTGTTTTTT
TRBV7-9	-	15	TRBJ1-1	TRBD1	CASSLRDSRNTEAFF	TGTGCCAGCAGCTTAAGGGACAGCCGGAACACTGAAGCTTTCTTT
TRBV20-1	few	13	TRBJ1-2	-	CSAKIGGSYGYTF	TGCAGTGCTAAGATTGGAGGATCCTATGGCTACACCTTC
TRBV11-2	few	18	TRBJ2-1	-	CASSPPGRPKGSYNEQFF	TGTGCCAGCAGCCCACCGGGACGCCCTAAGGGATCCTACAATGAGCAGTTCTTC
TRBV20-1	-	13	TRBJ1-1	-	CSARDRADTEAFF	TGCAGTGCTAGAGACAGGGCAGACACTGAAGCTTTCTTT
TRBV28	many	14	TRBJ1-2	-	CASSSWTDLYGYTF	TGTGCCAGCAGTTCTTGGACGGACCTCTATGGCTACACCTTC